The sequence of this T cell receptor beta chain was determined in a study of cytomegalovirus exposure and HLA in healthy donors. Researchers ran the PCR with 60 Vbeta and 13 Jbeta primers. Clones were sequenced by immunoSEQ multiplex PCR, and TCRdb holds only the in-frame ones, with some missing. The sample consists of around 38,000 clones, roughly 67% of them appearing once. CDR1 and CDR2 from the germline V gene are SGHRS and YFSETQ. The CDR3 contains 14 residues. Deletions cut 4 bases from V and 2 bases from J, with 10 bases between. General study findings and limits: Earlier results showed most TCR beta V segments being productive about 87% or about 30% of the time. The records held CMV serostatus as the only immune exposure information.

Worth noting for this clone: Its antigen remains unidentified.

The rearrangement joins TRBV5-1 to TRBJ2-4, with D maybe TRBD1 (6 bases). Specimen: PBMCs. This clonotype was obtained from a man in his fifties or sixties in good health and CMV-seropositive. The CDR3 bases are TGCGCCAGCAGCGTCGGACAGACCAAAAACATTCAGTACTTC. As protein: CASSVGQTKNIQYF. The variable domain in full, with the rest retrieved from reference TRBV5-1 and TRBJ2-4, is KAGVTQTPRYLIKTRGQQVTLSCSPISGHRSVSWYQQTPGQGLQFLFEYFSETQRNKGNFPGRFSGRQFSNSRSEMNVSTLELGDSALYLCASSVGQTKNIQYFGAGTRLSVL.